This is a list of T cell receptor beta chains from one sample in a study of T cell repertoires in cytomegalovirus infection. For these TCRs, the target antigens are not known. TCRdb passed the reads through MiXCR, listing each CDR3 protein once. In the table there are around 120,000 distinct CDR3 sequences, 20% to 30% of which are singletons. The sequencing input was PBMCs, sequenced either directly or after in vitro stimulation (not recorded which). These receptor sequences come from a human donor in good health (CMV status not recorded). Some clones in this sample may be carry-over from other donors' samples. Each CDR3 is given without its conserved first and last residue.

v_gene,CDR3aa
TRBV28,ASSLSLSGSYEQY
TRBV20-1,SAREPGGETQY
TRBV7-2,ASSFSGPETQY
TRBV7-2,ASSLNIGGLDTGELF
TRBV2,ASSEVTDYNEQF
TRBV12-3/TRBV12-4,ASRSTGGGETQY
TRBV6-2/TRBV6-3,ASSYCGQGEINSPLH
TRBV27,ASSRGVGEKLF
TRBV7-9,ASSLEGRIGGAYEQY
TRBV2,ASNIDYSETQY
TRBV7-2,ASSLGIGGDQPQH
TRBV7-9,ASSLRPVTSNQPQH
TRBV7-8,ASSLGTSGVTDTQY
TRBV12-3/TRBV12-4,ASSLNPLGYT
TRBV19,ASRSTLAANTGELF
TRBV7-2,ASSGRLAGIYNEQF
TRBV7-2,ASSLNHGQPQH
TRBV7-2,ASSWGQPPEAF